Included here is one T cell receptor beta chain sequence, with context. What it recognizes is unknown. The assay was immunoSEQ multiplex PCR, and TCRdb's table has in-frame clones only and misses some. Among 1.6 million or so clones listed, 97% to 99% were seen once. These data are taken from a study of shared clonotypes between healthy human individuals. Notes on the study in general: Rarefaction revealed incomplete sorted-subset sequencing despite large depth.

There were no recent acute infections or vaccinations among the donors, who were healthy HIV-negative adults. The CDR3 contains 17 residues. The germline gives CDR1 KGHSH, CDR2 LQKENI. Losses at the gene ends were 1 base for V and 7 bases for J; bases not matched to a gene: 10. This TCR was recovered from a man aged 30-40 years in good health. Sequencing was done on a sample of naive CD4+ T cells sorted from blood. Subset indicated: CD45RA+ positively selected. This sequence joins TRBV18 and TRBJ2-3; TRBD2 aligns across 11 bases. The CDR3 DNA sequence: TGTGCCAGCTCACCACAAACCGGGACTAGCGGTTCAAATACGCAGTATTTT. Its protein is CASSPQTGTSGSNTQYF.